A selection of T cell receptor beta chains follows, all from one sample in a study of T cell changes during pregnancy in multiple sclerosis. The assay was immunoSEQ multiplex PCR, and TCRdb's table has in-frame clones only and misses some. The repertoire includes approximately 88,000 clones, approximately 92% of them detected once, and 2.6% sits in the top ten. The sample in question was peripheral blood, obtained in the first trimester of pregnancy. These receptors were obtained from a female donor with multiple sclerosis, enrolled in a pregnancy study. CDR3s include the opening cysteine and the closing phenylalanine or tryptophan. D genes are given only for firm matches. Size is omitted from some rows. Given values are once, few, many or a class for expanded clones.

abundance | d_gene | j_gene | v_gene | CDR3nt | CDR3aa
NA | NA | TRBJ1-5 | TRBV21-1 | TGTGCCAGCAGCAAAGCGAAGGCAGGGCCCAATCAGCCCCAGCATTTT | CASSKAKAGPNQPQHF
NA | NA | TRBJ2-3 | TRBV19 | TGTGCCAGTAGTACAGCGACCACAGATACGCAGTATTTT | CASSTATTDTQYF
NA | TRBD2 | TRBJ2-7 | TRBV9 | TGTGCCAGCAGCCCTCGGACTAGCGGGAGTGTATACGAGCAGTACTTC | CASSPRTSGSVYEQYF
NA | NA | TRBJ1-5 | TRBV15 | TGTGCCACCAGCAGAGGGGTAAGGGGTCAGCCCCAGCATTTT | CATSRGVRGQPQHF
NA | TRBD1 | TRBJ2-7 | TRBV7-2 | TGTGCCAGCAGCACCCCGGACAGGTATCGCGAGCAGTACTTC | CASSTPDRYREQYF
NA | TRBD1 | TRBJ2-6 | TRBV5-1 | TGCGCCAGCAGCTGGGGGCCGACAGGGCTAAGCTCTGGGGCCAACGTCCTGACTTTC | CASSWGPTGLSSGANVLTF
NA | NA | TRBJ1-5 | TRBV20-1 | TGCAGTGCTAGAGCCGGTCAGCCCCAGCATTTT | CSARAGQPQHF
NA | NA | TRBJ1-5 | TRBV2 | TGTGCCAGCAGTGACGGAGGGGCCGGTTATCAGCCCCAGCATTTT | CASSDGGAGYQPQHF
NA | NA | TRBJ1-6 | TRBV30 | TGTGCCTGGGAGGACAGTACATATAATTCACCCCTCCACTTT | CAWEDSTYNSPLHF
NA | TRBD1 | TRBJ2-1 | TRBV7-6 | TGTGCCAGCAGCTCACCACCCGGGACCAGGGGGAATGAGCAGTTCTTC | CASSSPPGTRGNEQFF
NA | TRBD2 | TRBJ2-1 | TRBV28 | TGTGCCAGCTTTCAGGGGGGACTAGCGGGAGGGCCCCGGCCAAATGAGCAGTTCTTC | CASFQGGLAGGPRPNEQFF
NA | TRBD2 | TRBJ2-7 | TRBV25-1 | TGTGCCAGCAGTGAATCTTTAGCGGGAACCTACGAGCAGTACTTC | CASSESLAGTYEQYF
NA | NA | TRBJ1-2 | TRBV19 | TGTGCCAGTCTCCCTCCGAGGGCGTCTCATGGCTACACCTTC | CASLPPRASHGYTF
few | NA | TRBJ2-7 | TRBV11-1 | TGTGCCAGCAGCTTAGGAGGCGGCGCACGAGCGTACGAGCAGTACTTC | CASSLGGGARAYEQYF
NA | TRBD2 | TRBJ2-1 | TRBV25-1 | TGTGCCAGCAGGGCGCTAGCGGGAGTTGGGGAGCAGTTCTTC | CASRALAGVGEQFF
NA | NA | TRBJ2-1 | TRBV5-6 | TGTGCCAGCAGCTTAGCCATCGAGCAGTTCTTC | CASSLAIEQFF
NA | TRBD2 | TRBJ2-7 | TRBV5-4 | TGTGCCAGCAGCCGTGGACTAGCGGGAGGGGACGAGCAGTACTTC | CASSRGLAGGDEQYF
NA | TRBD2 | TRBJ2-3 | TRBV10-3 | TGTGCCATCAGTGAGTCGGGTATGACTAGCGGGATTCGGTATGGTACGCAGTATTTT | CAISESGMTSGIRYGTQYF
NA | TRBD2 | TRBJ2-2 | TRBV5-1 | TGCGCCAGCAGCTCCCGTAGCGGGAGTGGGACCGGGGAGCTGTTTTTT | CASSSRSGSGTGELFF
NA | NA | TRBJ2-1 | TRBV7-2 | TGTGCCAGCAGCTTAAGGGGGATCAGTGGCTCCTACAATGAGCAGTTCTTC | CASSLRGISGSYNEQFF
NA | TRBD1 | TRBJ2-5 | TRBV29-1 | TGCAGCGTTCAGGGGGCTCCACAAGAGACCCAGTACTTC | CSVQGAPQETQYF
NA | NA | TRBJ1-5 | TRBV28 | TGTGCCAGCAGTTTATACGGGGACTTTCATTTT | CASSLYGDFHF
once | TRBD1 | TRBJ1-5 | TRBV29-1 | TGCAGCGTGACGGACAGGATTAATCAGCCCCAGCATTTT | CSVTDRINQPQHF
NA | NA | TRBJ2-7 | TRBV14 | TGTGCCAGCAGCCAAGATCAGGGCAGCTACGAGCAGTACTTC | CASSQDQGSYEQYF
NA | TRBD2 | TRBJ2-7 | TRBV6-5 | TGTGCCAGTTCGGGACTAGCGGGATCAAACGAGCAGTACTTC | CASSGLAGSNEQYF
once | TRBD1 | TRBJ2-3 | TRBV11-2 | TGTGCCAGCAGCCTCGGACAGGGAAGCGCTGATACGCAGTATTTT | CASSLGQGSADTQYF
NA | TRBD2 | TRBJ2-7 | TRBV5-1 | TGCGCCAGCAGCTTGGCTGGCGGGAGGAGCTCCTACGAGCAGTACTTC | CASSLAGGRSSYEQYF
NA | TRBD2 | TRBJ2-1 | TRBV4-3 | TGCGCCAGCAGCCAAGAGAGACTAGCCTTGGATGAGCAGTTCTTC | CASSQERLALDEQFF
NA | NA | TRBJ2-7 | TRBV7-9 | TGTGCCAGCAGCTTAGCGGTTAGCGGACCCTACGAGCAGTACTTC | CASSLAVSGPYEQYF
NA | TRBD1 | TRBJ2-7 | TRBV4-1 | TGCGCCAGCAGCCAAGATTGGCCAGGGGGATCCTACGAGCAGTACTTC | CASSQDWPGGSYEQYF
NA | NA | TRBJ1-2 | TRBV28 | TGTGCCAGCAGTTTAGAGTCGAACTATGGCTACACCTTC | CASSLESNYGYTF
NA | NA | TRBJ1-1 | TRBV9 | TGTGCCAGCAGCGTAGGTTTCATGAACACTGAAGCTTTCTTT | CASSVGFMNTEAFF
NA | TRBD2 | TRBJ2-1 | TRBV9 | TGTGCCAGCAGTTGGACTAGCGGGAGTGGCGATGAGCAGTTCTTC | CASSWTSGSGDEQFF
NA | TRBD1 | TRBJ1-5 | TRBV19 | TGTGCCAGTATGGGGGGGACAGGGAGGGCGGATGGTCAGCCCCAGCATTTT | CASMGGTGRADGQPQHF
NA | NA | TRBJ1-5 | TRBV7-8 | TGTGCCAGCAGCCCTGAGGAGAGTAGCAATCAGCCCCAGCATTTT | CASSPEESSNQPQHF
NA | NA | TRBJ2-2 | TRBV19 | TGTGCCAGTAGTATAGGAACTAGATCCACCGGGGAGCTGTTTTTT | CASSIGTRSTGELFF
NA | NA | TRBJ1-2 | TRBV30 | TGTGCCTGGAGTCAGGCAGTTAACTATGGCTACACCTTC | CAWSQAVNYGYTF
NA | TRBD1 | TRBJ2-5 | TRBV5-4 | TGTGCCAGCAGCTTGGAACAGGGGGTTTACCAAGAGACCCAGTACTTC | CASSLEQGVYQETQYF
NA | NA | TRBJ2-1 | TRBV6-1 | TGTGCCAGCAGTCGGACTCCGTCCCTTAACAGTGAGCAGTTCTTC | CASSRTPSLNSEQFF
NA | TRBD1 | TRBJ1-1 | TRBV27 | TGTGCCAGCAGTTTAGGGGGACAGGGGAGGGAAGCTTTCTTT | CASSLGGQGREAFF
NA | NA | TRBJ2-2 | TRBV27 | TGTGCCAGCAGTTTATATTGGGCCGGAGGCACCGGGGAGCTGTTTTTT | CASSLYWAGGTGELFF
NA | TRBD2 | TRBJ2-3 | TRBV5-6 | TGTGCCAGCAGCAGCCTTCGGACTAGCGGAAACACAGATACGCAGTATTTT | CASSSLRTSGNTDTQYF
NA | TRBD1 | TRBJ2-2 | TRBV4-1 | TGCGCCAGCAGCCACAGGGGGTCCACCGGGGAGCTGTTTTTT | CASSHRGSTGELFF
NA | TRBD2 | TRBJ2-1 | TRBV19 | TGTGCCAGTAGTATTGGAGCGGGAGGGGAGTACAATGAGCAGTTCTTC | CASSIGAGGEYNEQFF
NA | NA | TRBJ1-4 | TRBV5-8 | TGTGCCAGCAGCTTGGGACTGAGTGAAAAACTGTTTTTT | CASSLGLSEKLFF
NA | NA | TRBJ2-7 | TRBV29-1 | TGCAGCGTAACATTCGGGACGGGGGTCTACGAGCAGTACTTC | CSVTFGTGVYEQYF
NA | NA | TRBJ2-3 | TRBV7-2 | TGTGCCAGCAGCTTAGCGCGCAATACGCAGTATTTT | CASSLARNTQYF
NA | NA | TRBJ1-2 | TRBV29-1 | TGCAGCGTTGTGTCAGGCCTAAGGTACACCTTC | CSVVSGLRYTF